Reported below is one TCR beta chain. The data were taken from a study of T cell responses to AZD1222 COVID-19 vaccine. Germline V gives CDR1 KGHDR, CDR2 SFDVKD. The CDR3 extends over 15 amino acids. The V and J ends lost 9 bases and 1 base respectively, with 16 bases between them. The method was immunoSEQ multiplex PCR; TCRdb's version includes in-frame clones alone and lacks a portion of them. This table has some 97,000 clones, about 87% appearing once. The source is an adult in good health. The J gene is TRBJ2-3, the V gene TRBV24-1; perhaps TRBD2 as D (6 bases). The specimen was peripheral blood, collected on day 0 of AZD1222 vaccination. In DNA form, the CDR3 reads TGTGCCACCGGAGGGAGGCAGGGAGGCACAGATACGCAGTATTTT. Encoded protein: CATGGRQGGTDTQYF.